The source of this T cell receptor (beta chain) is a study of STAT3 mutations in large granular lymphocyte leukemia. Assay used: immunoSEQ multiplex PCR; TCRdb lists only in-frame clones, some missing. The sample includes approximately 8,200 clones, 85% to 90% of them seen just once. This clone came up once. Antigen specificity is unknown. Study findings and constraints: Treatment regimens differed across patients between samplings. In T-cell large granular lymphocyte leukemia, about half of patients showed multiple immunodominant subclonotypes. Some patients had persisting codominant clonotypes that could mask small clones.

CDR3 size: 14 residues. The V and J ends lost 4 bases and 0 bases respectively, with 10 bases between them. Germline V lookup: CDR1 SGHRS, CDR2 YFSETQ. V gene TRBV5-1 combines with J gene TRBJ1-2; D gene ambiguous. The TCR was taken from a man aged 80 or over with T-cell large granular lymphocyte leukemia. Some clones in this sample may be carry-over from other donors' samples. Sequencing was done on a sample of peripheral blood mononuclear cells. CDR3 in amino acids: CASSLGGTNYGYTF. CDR3 in DNA: TGCGCCAGCAGCCTAGGCGGTACTAACTATGGCTACACCTTC.